This TCR beta chain derives from a study of human thymus T cells. A remark on this clone: Its antigen remains unknown.

General study findings and limits: Unrelated individuals had highly overlapping thymic repertoires, as reported in related research.

From resections taken during corrective heart surgery, the thymus tissue was obtained. The CDR3 totals 17 residues. Losses at the gene ends were 3 bases for V and 8 bases for J; bases not matched to a gene: 16. Germline V lookup: CDR1 LNHNV, CDR2 YYDKDF (reference sequence). Sequenced by immunoSEQ multiplex PCR; TCRdb stores in-frame clones only, minus some. The sample consists of under 95,000 clones, roughly 94% of them appearing once. What was sequenced was thymus tissue. This sequence joins TRBV15 and TRBJ2-7; the match to TRBD2 covers 10 bases. This clonotype was sampled from a girl under two years old with a congenital heart defect but otherwise immunologically healthy. The CDR3 DNA reads as TGTGCCACCAGCAGTTCGGAAGAACTAGCGGGACCAAATCAGCAGTACTTC. Encoded protein: CATSSSEELAGPNQQYF.